This T cell receptor (beta chain) comes out of a study of blood T cell repertoires in COVID-19 (TCRdb year 2020). At the level of the whole study: Collaborator samples came from the United States, Italy and Spain and covered acute and convalescent phases of COVID-19. The material from the prospective study consisted of cDNA or gDNA derived from T cells, B-cell-depleted T cells, or PBMCs. The dataset comprised deeply sampled blood TCRbeta repertoires from subjects exposed to, actively infected with, or recovered from COVID-19. The repertoires were made available in a free public database intended to serve as a resource for research on the immune response to SARS-CoV-2. Samples were obtained from the ongoing ImmuneRACE study (first 160 participants) and from over a thousand subjects provided by 6 global collaborators. A de-identified subject ID, COVID-19 status, age in years and sex were almost always included in the sample metadata. HLA class I and class II types, where available, came from metadata supplied by the sample provider rather than from assay-based typing.

As regards this clone: Its antigen is still unknown. Nothing much larger sits one base from this clone, and base qualities are not available.

Participants in the prospective study were enrolled through a virtual design, were aged 18 to 89 years, and lived in 24 United States geographic areas. In the prospective study, cohorts were assigned on the basis of participant-reported clinical history obtained from a screening survey and a study questionnaire. Recovered participants in ImmuneRACE Cohort 3 were defined as having two consecutive negative NP/OP PCR tests, clearance from a healthcare professional, or resolution of symptoms. In the prospective study, whole blood, serum and a nasopharyngeal or oropharyngeal swab were collected from each participant by mobile phlebotomists. Participants in the prospective study had the option to provide additional blood draws and questionnaires over a roughly 2-month period. Blood samples from the prospective study were shipped frozen or at room temperature prior to DNA extraction. TCRbeta CDR3 regions were amplified from genomic DNA by means of the immunoSEQ Assay, a bias-controlled multiplex PCR. The authors' analysis ran thus. Within the assay, amplification of reference gene primers was used to estimate how many nucleated cells each sample contained. To quantify the absolute abundance of each unique TCRbeta CDR3 rearrangement, sequence reads were collapsed and filtered. Productive Simpson clonality was computed per sample as the square root of Simpson's diversity index over productive rearrangements. TCRdb retrieved this table from immuneACCESS and kept in-frame rearrangements only. Not all clones are present; in checked studies, unresolved V genes account for under half, and no reason is known for the remainder. V, J and clone size derive from that table, while D and trimming were established from the DNA sequence. The sample profile shows 250,000 to 400,000 clones; roughly 89% of them were found once. The ten largest account for 4.5% to 6.5% of the sample.

Broad study findings and their caveats: The amount of clinical and demographic metadata varied by source and participant and was provided uncurated.

The V end gives up 4 bases and the J end 0 bases, leaving 7 bases in the junction not matched to a gene. The germline V gene yields SGHRS for CDR1 and YFSETQ for CDR2. Taken from cysteine to phenylalanine, the CDR3 has 18 residues. The sequence is cut down to CDR3 DNA, 54 bases in frame from base 1. This clonotype was sampled from a man between 60 and 70 years old who had recovered from COVID-19. What was sequenced was PBMCs or T cells enriched from blood (not recorded which). Recombination linked TRBV5-1 to TRBJ2-2, and TRBD2 aligns with 12 junction nucleotides. The CDR3 here reads CASSLTSGRSANTGELFF. The nucleotide sequence reads as follows: TGCGCCAGCAGCCTGACTAGCGGGAGATCCGCGAACACCGGGGAGCTGTTTTTT.